This T cell receptor (beta chain) came from a study of T cells in Graves' hyperthyroidism and ophthalmopathy (dated by TCRdb to between 2017 and 2020). About the investigation overall: Peripheral blood was sampled at the time of initial diagnosis, prior to any treatment. The 90 to 100 discovery patients were randomly split 7:3 into training and test sets. Thyroid tissue and blood T-cell repertoires from several Graves' hyperthyroidism patients were also compared in the study. A discovery cohort of approximately 100 patients, approximately 45 with Graves' ophthalmopathy and over 55 with stable Graves' hyperthyroidism, was used to find distinguishing TCR V-J signatures. After blood sampling, hyperthyroidism patients were treated with methimazole at a starting dose of 30 mg daily, and ophthalmopathy patients were treated with high-dose intravenous methylprednisolone. Prospective prediction of ophthalmopathy was tested in an independent validation cohort of approximately 19 hyperthyroidism patients and 17 patients who later progressed to ophthalmopathy. According to the paper, TCR Vbeta CDR3 sequencing was carried out on about 140 peripheral blood samples, which came from fewer than 50 ophthalmopathy, around 74 hyperthyroidism and approximately 17 progressor patients. Results and caveats for the whole study, not just this receptor: During validation, the model predicted progression to ophthalmopathy a median of around 6 months ahead of onset, with approximately 70% sensitivity and roughly 72% specificity. Blood samples also contained most of the expanded thyroid clonotypes (frequency above 0.001), which suggests that blood repertoires may reflect thyroid immune responses. A model built on a 13 V-J signature distinguished ophthalmopathy from stable hyperthyroidism, reaching around 88% sensitivity and under 84% specificity in cross-validation and 80%/75% in testing. No statistical method was used to set the sample size in advance, and investigators knew the group allocation.

In its sample, this clonotype was seen many times. Its antigen specificity is not known. No base quality values were provided; no much bigger clone lies one nucleotide off. Reading the germline V gene (reference sequence) gives CDR1 GTSNPN and CDR2 SVGIG. V is trimmed back by 3 bases and J by 7 bases, and the junction contains 4 bases that no gene match accounts for. The CDR3 numbers 13 residues from cysteine through phenylalanine. The retained sequence is limited to the CDR3, 39 bases, with the frame set at the first base. The TCR beta CDR3 regions were amplified from the RNA transcripts. A first-round RT-PCR of the TCR CDR3 used the HTBI primer set with the Qiagen OneStep RT-PCR kit. Libraries were constructed in a second round of multiplex PCR, after which size selection and purification were performed. Sequencing of the libraries was done on an Illumina HiSeq2000 using paired-end 100 bp reads. For the original study's pipeline: SOAPnuke was used to process the raw data, removing reads that contained adapters or uncalled bases, had a mean Phred below 15, or lacked an exact match to the constant primer or identifier. COPE v1.2.5 was used to merge high-quality paired reads, and clonotypes were defined as unique nucleotide sequences. MiTCR v1.1 was used to align clonotypes to the IMGT TRBV, TRBD and TRBJ reference segments. Analysis was restricted to V-J combinations with a frequency above 0.0001, which covered roughly 99% of repertoires. The TCS score was defined as the ratio of F50 (clonal expansion) to E x V (chaos), calculated using BLOSUM62-based TCRdist between CDR3 peptides within each V-J. Welch's t-statistics and random forest reduced some 510 V-J features to roughly 13, which were used in a naive Bayes classifier (R e1071). TCRdb reworked the public reads: Q25 trimming with fastp, MiXCR clone assembly, productive beta chains retained. Each entry merges the rows of one CDR3 protein and shows their most common DNA and genes. The V and J calls were determined by TCRdb, not by the authors. The sample has roughly 530,000 distinct CDR3 sequences on record, about a sixth of them singletons. Clones ranked in the top ten supply roughly 15% of the sample.

Moderately to severely active disease, a Clinical Activity Score of at least 3, a NOSPECS grade of at least 4, and a duration under 3 months were present in ophthalmopathy patients. Patients with uncontrolled infections, other autoimmune diseases, pregnancy or lactation were excluded. Diagnoses were established on the basis of clinical symptoms, serum thyroxine and TRAb, thyroid ultrasound, and orbital computed tomography. Ficoll-Paque density gradient centrifugation was used to isolate PBMCs from approximately 10 ml of fresh peripheral blood. Trizol reagent was used to extract total RNA, and RNA quality was then checked on an Agilent 2100 Bioanalyzer.

The sample consisted of blood. This TCR was sampled from a woman under 30 with Graves' ophthalmopathy. This receptor chain uses TRBV30 and TRBJ2-2; 8 of the junction bases match TRBD2. The DNA sequence reads TGTGCCTGGAGAGAAGCGGGAGTCGGGGAGCTGTTTTTT. The resulting protein is CAWREAGVGELFF.